Detailed here is one T cell receptor (beta chain). The antigen this receptor binds is unknown. No quality values exist for individual bases; no much larger clone is one base distant. Trimming at the junction amounts to 6 bases on V and 2 bases on J, and the germline ends lie 13 bases apart. Measured from the cysteine to the phenylalanine, the CDR3 is 15 residues long. Just the 45-base CDR3 DNA is kept, in frame starting at base 1. The germline V gene (reference sequence) yields MNHEY for CDR1 and SMNVEV for CDR2. Sequencing relied on an Illumina HiSeq 2500. TCR beta libraries were prepared by quantitative 5'-RACE with molecular barcodes. The authors' analysis ran thus. Disease-linked TCR variants were identified with a new computational method built on a probabilistic model of VDJ rearrangement. TCRdb redid the processing of the public reads, applying fastp at Q25 and MiXCR, and retained in-frame beta chains. All rows with the same CDR3 protein become a single entry with the most common DNA and genes. TCRdb's processing, not the study's, gives the V and J calls here. Recorded for this sample are 400,000 or so distinct CDR3 sequences; 25% to 30% of them occurred a single time. About 0.89% of the sample is in the top ten clones.

This specimen comes from a study of CD8 T cells in ankylosing spondylitis listed by TCRdb under 2017. Regarding the study in general: The study set out to find disease-linked TCR variants by profiling T cell receptor beta repertoires in ankylosing spondylitis patients and healthy donors. Peripheral blood samples were taken, and synovial fluid was additionally collected from ankylosing spondylitis patients. The full study cohort comprised around 25 ankylosing spondylitis patients and some 110 healthy donors. Study-wide conclusions, independent of this receptor: The disease-linked clones were reported as significantly enriched in matched synovial fluid samples from ankylosing spondylitis patients. Some motif variants had previously been reported in the synovial fluid and blood of reactive arthritis patients, which suggests shared mechanisms of disease initiation. A CD8+ phenotype was shown by the disease-linked clones, which were found at relatively low frequencies in peripheral blood. A TCR beta motif made up of eight highly homologous amino acid variants appeared to be characteristic of blood from ankylosing spondylitis patients.

Sequencing was carried out using blood, either unsorted or a sorted T cell fraction (not recorded which). The clonotype comes from a male donor with ankylosing spondylitis. The chain joins TRBV27 to TRBJ1-4, with TRBD1 as a weak D call on 5 bases. The CDR3 reads CASSQGGTTNEKLFF. The nucleotides read TGTGCCAGCAGCCAGGGCGGTACCACTAATGAAAAACTGTTTTTT.